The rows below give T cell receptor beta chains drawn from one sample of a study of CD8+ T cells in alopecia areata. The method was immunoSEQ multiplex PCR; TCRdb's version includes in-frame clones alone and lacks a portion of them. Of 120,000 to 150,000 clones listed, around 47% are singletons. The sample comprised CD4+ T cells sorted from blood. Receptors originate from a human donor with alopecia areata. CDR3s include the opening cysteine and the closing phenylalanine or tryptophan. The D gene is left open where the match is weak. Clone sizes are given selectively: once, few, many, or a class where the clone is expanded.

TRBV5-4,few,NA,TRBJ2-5,TGTGCCAGCAGCTTCAACATGGGCCAAGAGACCCAGTACTTC,CASSFNMGQETQYF
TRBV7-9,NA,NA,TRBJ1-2,TGTGCCAGCAGCTTATGGGCGGACCCCCTTGGCTACACCTTC,CASSLWADPLGYTF
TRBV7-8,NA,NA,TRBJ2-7,TGTGCCAGCAGCTTAGTTCGGTCAGCGTACTCCTACGAGCAGTACTTC,CASSLVRSAYSYEQYF
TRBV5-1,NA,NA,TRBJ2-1,TGCGCCAGCAGCTCCTCTATGGAGAAGGAGCAGTTCTTC,CASSSSMEKEQFF
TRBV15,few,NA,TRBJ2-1,TGTGCCACCAGTCGGCAGTTCTTC,CATSRQFF
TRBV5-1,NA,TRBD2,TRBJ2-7,TGCGCCAGCAGGCTGGGACTAGCCTCCAACGAGCAGTACTTC,CASRLGLASNEQYF
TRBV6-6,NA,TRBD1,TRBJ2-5,TGTGCCAGCAGTCTTTGGGACAGCTACCAAGAGACCCAGTACTTC,CASSLWDSYQETQYF
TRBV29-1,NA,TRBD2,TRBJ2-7,TGCAGCTTTCGCCTTGGAGGACTAGCGGGAGGCTTCTACGAGCAGTACTTC,CSFRLGGLAGGFYEQYF
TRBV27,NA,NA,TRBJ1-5,TGTGCCTCTAGGAATCAGCCCCAGCATTTT,CASRNQPQHF
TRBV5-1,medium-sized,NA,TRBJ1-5,TGCGCCAGCAGCTTGGGCACGGGCTCCGGGCCCCAGCATTTT,CASSLGTGSGPQHF
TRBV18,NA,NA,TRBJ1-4,TGTGCCAGCTCAGCCGGGACTTACGCACATGAAAAACTGTTTTTT,CASSAGTYAHEKLFF
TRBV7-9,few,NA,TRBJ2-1,TGTGCCAGCAGCATCGACACAAACAATGAGCAGTTCTTC,CASSIDTNNEQFF
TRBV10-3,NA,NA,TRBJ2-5,TGTGCCATCAGTTTGGCAGTGAGAGAGACCCAGTACTTC,CAISLAVRETQYF
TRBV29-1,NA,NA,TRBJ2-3,TGCAGCGTTGAAGGCAACATCAGGGGCAGGAGCACAGATACGCAGTATTTT,CSVEGNIRGRSTDTQYF
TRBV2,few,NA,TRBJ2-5,TGTGCCAGCAGTCCCCGGAGGGTGGAGACCCAGTACTTC,CASSPRRVETQYF
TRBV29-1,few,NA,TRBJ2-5,TGCAGCGCCCGGGGACAAGAGACCCAGTACTTC,CSARGQETQYF
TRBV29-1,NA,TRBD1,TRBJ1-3,TGCAGCGTTGTGGTAGGGGGCGTTGGAAACACCATATATTTT,CSVVVGGVGNTIYF
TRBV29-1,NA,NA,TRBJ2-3,TGCAGCGTTGATATGCCCGGGACAGATACGCAGTATTTT,CSVDMPGTDTQYF
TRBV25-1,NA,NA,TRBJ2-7,TGTGCCAGCAGTCAAGGACGGTGGATCGACGAGCAGTACTTC,CASSQGRWIDEQYF
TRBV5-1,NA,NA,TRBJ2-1,TGCGCCAGCACCACTAGGTGGAGGTCCTACAATGAGCAGTTCTTC,CASTTRWRSYNEQFF
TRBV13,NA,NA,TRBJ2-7,TGTGCCAGCAGCAGTAACTACGAGCAGTACTTC,CASSSNYEQYF
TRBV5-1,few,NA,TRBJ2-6,TGCGCCAGCAGCCTGCTCCCCGCAGGGGAAGGGGCCAACGTCCTGACTTTC,CASSLLPAGEGANVLTF
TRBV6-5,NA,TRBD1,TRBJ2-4,TGTGCCAGCAGAACAGGGGATGGGATTCAGTACTTC,CASRTGDGIQYF
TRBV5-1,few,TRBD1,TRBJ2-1,TGCGCCAGCAGGAATGGACAGGGCCATGAGCAGTTCTTC,CASRNGQGHEQFF
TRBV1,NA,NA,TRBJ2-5,TGCACCAGCGGACTAGCGGGAGTGATGGAGACCCAGTACTTC,CTSGLAGVMETQYF
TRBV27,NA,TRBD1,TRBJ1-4,TGTGCCAGCAGTACCCACAGGGGAGGCCGTGAAAAACTGTTTTTT,CASSTHRGGREKLFF
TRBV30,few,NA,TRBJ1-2,TGTGCCTGGATCGGAGTGAGCTATGGCTACACCTTC,CAWIGVSYGYTF
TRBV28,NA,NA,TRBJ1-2,TGTGCCAGCAGTCACGGACTGACTTTCACCTTC,CASSHGLTFTF
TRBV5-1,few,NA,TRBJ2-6,TGCGCCAGCCGAAGGGCCAACGTCCTGACTTTC,CASRRANVLTF
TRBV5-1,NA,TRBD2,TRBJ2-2,TGCGCCAGCAGCTTCTCACTAGCGGAAGACGGGGAGCTGTTTTTT,CASSFSLAEDGELFF
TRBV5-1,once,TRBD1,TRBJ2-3,TGCGCCAGCAGCTTGGGGACAGGGCGAGGAGGGGATACGCAGTATTTT,CASSLGTGRGGDTQYF
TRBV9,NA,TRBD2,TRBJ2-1,TGTGCCAGCAGCGTAGGCGGGAGTACATACAATGAGCAGTTCTTC,CASSVGGSTYNEQFF
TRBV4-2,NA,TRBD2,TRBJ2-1,TGTGCCAGCAGCCGACACGGGACTAGCGGGAGTATTGATGAGCAGTTCTTC,CASSRHGTSGSIDEQFF
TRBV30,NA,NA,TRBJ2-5,TGTGCCTGGAGTGTTGATAGCGTGATAGAGACCCAGTACTTC,CAWSVDSVIETQYF
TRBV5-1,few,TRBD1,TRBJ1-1,TGCGCCAGCAGCTTACAGGGACAGGACACTGAAGCTTTCTTT,CASSLQGQDTEAFF
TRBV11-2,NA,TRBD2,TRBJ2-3,TGTGCCAGCAGCTTAGATCTGGGACTAGCGGTCACAGATACGCAGTATTTT,CASSLDLGLAVTDTQYF
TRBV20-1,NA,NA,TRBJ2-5,TGCAGTGCTCACTCGGGTGAGACCCAGTACTTC,CSAHSGETQYF
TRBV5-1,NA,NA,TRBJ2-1,TGCGCCAGCAGCTTGGTGCCGGCTACTGAGCAGTTCTTC,CASSLVPATEQFF
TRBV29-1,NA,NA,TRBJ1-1,TGCAGCGTTGCCGGGGGGGTGAGAAAAAACACTGAAGCTTTCTTT,CSVAGGVRKNTEAFF
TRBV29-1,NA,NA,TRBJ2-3,TGCAGCGTTGACAGGGCCGGGGCAGATACGCAGTATTTT,CSVDRAGADTQYF
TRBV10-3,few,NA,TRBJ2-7,TGTGCCATCAGTGAGATGTACGAGCAGTACTTC,CAISEMYEQYF
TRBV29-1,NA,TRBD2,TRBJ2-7,TGCAGCGTTGGTTCCGAACTAGCGATGGGGGAGCAGTACTTC,CSVGSELAMGEQYF
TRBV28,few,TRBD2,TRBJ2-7,TGTGCCAGCAGTGAGCGGGAGAGGGGCTACGAGCAGTACTTC,CASSERERGYEQYF
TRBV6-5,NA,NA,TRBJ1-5,TGTGCCAGCGGGCAGCCCCAGCATTTT,CASGQPQHF
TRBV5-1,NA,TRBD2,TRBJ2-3,TGCGCCACCAGCCAAGCGGGAGCCCCAGATACGCAGTATTTT,CATSQAGAPDTQYF
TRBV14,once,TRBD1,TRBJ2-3,TGTGCCAGCAGCCAAGTGGAACAGGGGTTAGATACGCAGTATTTT,CASSQVEQGLDTQYF
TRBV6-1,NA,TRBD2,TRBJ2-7,TGTGCCAGCAGCATGGGGACTAGCGGGCGGGAGCAGTACTTC,CASSMGTSGREQYF
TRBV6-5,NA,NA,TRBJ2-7,TGTGCCAGCAGTTACTCCGGCAGGGGAAGTCGGGAGCAGTACTTC,CASSYSGRGSREQYF
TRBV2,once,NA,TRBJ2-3,TGTGCCAGCAGTGATCGTCTCACAGATACGCAGTATTTT,CASSDRLTDTQYF
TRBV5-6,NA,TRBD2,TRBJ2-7,TGTGCCAGCAGCCTAGCGGGAGTTCCCCTCGAGCAGTACTTC,CASSLAGVPLEQYF
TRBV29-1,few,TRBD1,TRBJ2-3,TGCAGCGTTCAACGGACAGGACGGCGGGATACGCAGTATTTT,CSVQRTGRRDTQYF
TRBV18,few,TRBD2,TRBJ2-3,TGTGCCAGCTCACCACTCTTCCCAACTAGCGGGAGATTCGCAGATACGCAGTATTTT,CASSPLFPTSGRFADTQYF
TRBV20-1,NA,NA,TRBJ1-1,TGCAGTGCTAGTGACCAGACTGAAGCTTTCTTT,CSASDQTEAFF
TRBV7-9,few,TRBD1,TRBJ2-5,TGTGCCAGCAACCCGGACAGGGAAGAGACCCAGTACTTC,CASNPDREETQYF